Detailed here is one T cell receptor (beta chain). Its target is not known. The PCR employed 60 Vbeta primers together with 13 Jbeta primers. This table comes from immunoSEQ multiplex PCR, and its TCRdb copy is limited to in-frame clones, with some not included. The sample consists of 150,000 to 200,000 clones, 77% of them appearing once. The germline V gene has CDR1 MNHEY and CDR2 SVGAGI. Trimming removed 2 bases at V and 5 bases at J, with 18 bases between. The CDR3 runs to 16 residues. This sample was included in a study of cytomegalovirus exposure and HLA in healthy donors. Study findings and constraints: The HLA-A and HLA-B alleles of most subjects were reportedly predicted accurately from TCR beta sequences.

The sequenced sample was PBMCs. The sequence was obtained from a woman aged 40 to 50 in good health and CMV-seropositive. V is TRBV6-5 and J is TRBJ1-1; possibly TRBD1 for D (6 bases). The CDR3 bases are TGTGCCAGCAGTTACCTGGGACATGCATCAAAAACTGAAGCTTTCTTT. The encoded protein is CASSYLGHASKTEAFF.